Below, 6 T cell receptor beta chains from the same sample are listed, as sequenced in a study of Graves' ophthalmopathy and Graves' hyperthyroidism. Amplification of the TCR beta CDR3 regions used RNA transcripts (as template). After a first-round RT-PCR with HTBI primers, a second-round multiplex PCR was run. TCRdb re-analysed the multiplex PCR reads in MiXCR, keeping a single row per CDR3 protein. The sample has 500,000 to 800,000 distinct CDR3 sequences, over 40% seen once. The sequencing sample was made of peripheral blood. These receptors all come from an adult man with Graves' ophthalmopathy.

This clonotype was picked up many times. One end of the junction varies from germline; a read error may be responsible. The rearrangement links TRBV10-3 to TRBJ1-2; D unclear. Germline CDR1 is ENHRY and CDR2 is SYGVKD. The CDR3 extends over 14 amino acids. This CDR3 is CASSEGPDGYGYTF. CDR3 DNA sequence: TGTGCCAGCAGTGAAGGGCCGGACGGCTATGGCTACACCTTC.

The rearrangement joins TRBV12-3 or TRBV12-4 to TRBJ2-6; weak D call: TRBD1 (8 bases). V gave up 7 bases and J gave up 2 bases, with 12 bases separating them. The CDR3 contains 15 residues. The CDR3 spells CASNTGGAGANVLTF. The CDR3 nucleotides are TGTGCCAGCAACACAGGGGGGGCTGGGGCCAACGTCCTGACTTTC.

This clonotype was detected only once. This chain joins TRBV20-1 and TRBJ1-5; tentative D call: TRBD1 (5 bases). V shed 5 bases and J shed 14 bases, with 22 bases lying between them. CDR3 length: 13 residues. CDR1 and CDR2 (germline): DFQATT, SNEGSKA (reference sequence). This CDR3 is CSAGSGAGPFEHF. The CDR3 DNA is TGCAGTGCTGGTAGCGGGGCAGGCCCCTTCGAGCATTTT.

In this sample, this clonotype turned up a few times. The rearrangement uses TRBV7-2 and TRBJ2-3; D not certain. This CDR3 contains 14 residues. Germline assignment: CDR1 SGHTA and CDR2 FQGNSA. The V end lost 5 bases, the J end lost 4 bases, and 13 bases lay between the germline ends. DNA for the CDR3: TGTGCCAGCAGCGCCCGGACGGTCGCAGATACGCAGTATTTT. Protein: CASSARTVADTQYF.

This clonotype was observed at least ten times. The rearrangement uses TRBV12-3 or TRBV12-4 and TRBJ1-5, with TRBD1 matching 7 bases. V was clipped by 3 bases and J by 5 bases; unmatched bases: 7. This CDR3 contains 15 residues. CDR3 sequence reads: CASSFAGQVYQPQHF. DNA for the CDR3: TGTGCCAGCAGTTTCGCCGGACAGGTCTATCAGCCCCAGCATTTT.

Regarding this clonotype: The junction differs from germline at one of its ends, possibly a read error. The rearrangement joins TRBV29-1 to TRBJ2-6; 9 bases fit TRBD1. Germline V gene lookup returns CDR1 SQVTM and CDR2 ANQGSEA. This CDR3 comprises 12 residues. The CDR3 DNA reads as TGCAGCGCCGGGACAGGGACGGGCACTGAAGCTTTC. It translates to CSAGTGTGTEAF.